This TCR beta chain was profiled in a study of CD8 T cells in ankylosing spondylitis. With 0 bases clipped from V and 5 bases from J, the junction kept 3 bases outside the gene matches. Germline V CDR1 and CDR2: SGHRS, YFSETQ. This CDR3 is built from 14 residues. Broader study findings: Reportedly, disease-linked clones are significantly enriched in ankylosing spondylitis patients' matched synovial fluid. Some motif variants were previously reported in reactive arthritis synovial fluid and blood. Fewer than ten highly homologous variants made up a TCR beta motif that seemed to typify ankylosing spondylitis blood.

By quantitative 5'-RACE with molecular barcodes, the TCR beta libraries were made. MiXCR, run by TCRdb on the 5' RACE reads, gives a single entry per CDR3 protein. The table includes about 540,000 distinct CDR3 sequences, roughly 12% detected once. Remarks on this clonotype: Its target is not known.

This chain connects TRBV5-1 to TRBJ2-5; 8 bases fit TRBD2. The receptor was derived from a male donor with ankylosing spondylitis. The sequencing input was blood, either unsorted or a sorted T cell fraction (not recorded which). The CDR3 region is CASSLGTSRETQYF. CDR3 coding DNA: TGCGCCAGCAGCTTGGGGACTAGCCGGGAGACCCAGTACTTC.